The rows below give T cell receptor beta chains drawn from one sample of a study of human T cells and chemical hapten exposure. Via MiXCR, TCRdb re-called the 5' RACE reads, giving one row per CDR3 protein. Of around 82,000 distinct CDR3 sequences in the sample, roughly 7.7% were seen once. All receptors derive from a male donor in good health. Each CDR3 is given with its conserved first and last residue. The order of the fields is V gene, D gene, clone size, J gene, CDR3 DNA, CDR3 protein. D genes are given only for firm matches. Clone size is given for some rows only: seen once, a few or many times, or a class if the clone is expanded.

>TRBV5-1|NA|NA|TRBJ1-4
TGCGCCAGCAGCTTGGCTGCGGGCACGGAAAAACTGTTTTTT
CASSLAAGTEKLFF
>TRBV20-1|NA|many|TRBJ1-5
TGCAGTGCTAGTAACTTTTTGGCTAACGATCAGCCCCAGCATTTT
CSASNFLANDQPQHF
>TRBV20-1|NA|NA|TRBJ1-2
TGCAGTGCTAGCCTACCGAGCCTCTATGGCTACACCTTC
CSASLPSLYGYTF
>TRBV20-1|TRBD1|NA|TRBJ1-6
TGCAGTGCTAGAGTGACAGGGGGCTTTAATTCACCCCTCCACTTT
CSARVTGGFNSPLHF
>TRBV25-1|TRBD1|few|TRBJ2-7
TGTGCCAGCAGGGGGACAGCCTACGAGCAGTACTTC
CASRGTAYEQYF
>TRBV25-1|NA|many|TRBJ2-4
TGTGCCAGCAGTGAATCCGACAGTCTGAACATTCAGTACTTC
CASSESDSLNIQYF
>TRBV13|NA|many|TRBJ2-2
TGTGCCAGCAGCCCAGCCGGGACTGAAAGCACATCGAACACCGGGGAGCTGTTTTTT
CASSPAGTESTSNTGELFF
>TRBV13|NA|few|TRBJ1-2
TGTGCCAGCAGCTCCCTCGCGACAGGAACTGTTAACTATGGCTACACCTTC
CASSSLATGTVNYGYTF
>TRBV6-5|NA|NA|TRBJ2-7
TGTGCCAGCAGTTACTCGGGGCAGGGGGGATACGAGCAGTACTTC
CASSYSGQGGYEQYF
>TRBV19|NA|NA|TRBJ2-5
TGTGCCACTATGGAGGGGGCGCCAGGAGAGACCCAGTACTTC
CATMEGAPGETQYF
>TRBV18|NA|few|TRBJ2-3
TGTGCCAGCTCACCAATTTCTGGGGCAGATACGCAGTATTTT
CASSPISGADTQYF
>TRBV2|NA|few|TRBJ2-2
TGTGCCAGCAATCCCCCAGGGAAGGACACCGGGGAGCTGTTTTTT
CASNPPGKDTGELFF
>TRBV7-9|NA|few|TRBJ2-7
TGTGCCAGCAGCTTGGAGCCTCCCTACGAGCAGTACTTC
CASSLEPPYEQYF
>TRBV7-2|TRBD2|few|TRBJ2-5
TGTGCCAGCAGCTCTAGACTAGCGGGATCCCAAGAGACCCAGTACTTC
CASSSRLAGSQETQYF
>TRBV12-3/TRBV12-4|NA|NA|TRBJ1-1
TGTGCCAGCAACTGGGGTCGGGGCCCGAACACTGAAGCTTTCTTT
CASNWGRGPNTEAFF
>TRBV5-4|TRBD2|few|TRBJ2-1
TGTGCCAGCAGCCAGGGACTAGCGGAAAGCTCCTACAATGAGCAGTTCTTC
CASSQGLAESSYNEQFF
>TRBV14|NA|few|TRBJ1-6
TGTGCCAGCAGCCGTCAGGGAGAGAATTCACCCCTCCACTTT
CASSRQGENSPLHF
>TRBV20-1|NA|many|TRBJ2-1
TGCAGTGCCATGGCTTCTAGGGGTTCCTACAATGAGCAGTTCTTC
CSAMASRGSYNEQFF
>TRBV6-1|NA|many|TRBJ1-1
TGTGCCAGCAGTGAGGGGGGCCGGGGAGCTTTCTTT
CASSEGGRGAFF
>TRBV20-1|NA|NA|TRBJ1-1
TGCAGTGCTAGGTGGGACCAGGTGAACACTGAAGCTTTCTTT
CSARWDQVNTEAFF
>TRBV20-1|NA|few|TRBJ1-1
TGCAGTGCTAGAGAGTTAGGACAGCCCTCTCGTAGGAGTGAAGCTTTCTTT
CSARELGQPSRRSEAFF
>TRBV2|NA|NA|TRBJ2-7
TGTGCCAGCAGACGGCCTTCATCCTACGAGCAGTACTTC
CASRRPSSYEQYF
>TRBV20-1|NA|NA|TRBJ2-7
TGCAGTGCCTCTTGGACTGAAGCCTACGAGCAGTACTTC
CSASWTEAYEQYF
>TRBV12-3/TRBV12-4|NA|NA|TRBJ1-1
TGTGCCAGCAGTTTACAGGATATGAACACTGAAGCTTTCTTT
CASSLQDMNTEAFF